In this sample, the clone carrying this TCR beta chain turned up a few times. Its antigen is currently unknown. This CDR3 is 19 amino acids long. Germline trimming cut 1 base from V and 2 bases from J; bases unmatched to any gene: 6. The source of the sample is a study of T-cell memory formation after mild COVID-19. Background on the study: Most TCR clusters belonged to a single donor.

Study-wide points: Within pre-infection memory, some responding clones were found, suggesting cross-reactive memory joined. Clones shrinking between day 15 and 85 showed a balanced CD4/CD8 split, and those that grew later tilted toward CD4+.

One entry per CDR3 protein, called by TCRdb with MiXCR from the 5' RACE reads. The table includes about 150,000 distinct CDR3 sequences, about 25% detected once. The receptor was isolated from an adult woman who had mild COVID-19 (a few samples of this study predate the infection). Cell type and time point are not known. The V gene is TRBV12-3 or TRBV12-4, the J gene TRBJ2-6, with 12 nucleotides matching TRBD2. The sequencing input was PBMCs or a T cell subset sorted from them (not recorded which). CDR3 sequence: CASSLVALAGGPGANVLTF. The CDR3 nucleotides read TGTGCCAGCAGTTTAGTGGCACTAGCGGGAGGACCTGGGGCCAACGTCCTGACTTTC.